This T cell receptor (beta chain) was sequenced in a study of T cells in Graves' hyperthyroidism and ophthalmopathy. Researchers took RNA transcripts and amplified the TCR beta CDR3 regions from them. The HTBI primer set drove a first-round RT-PCR of the TCR CDR3. TCRdb called the multiplex PCR reads again in MiXCR, with one record for every CDR3 protein. The table records 300,000 to 450,000 distinct CDR3 sequences, about 15% of them present only once. Isolation of PBMCs was performed on about 9.9 ml fresh peripheral blood. Study-wide results and limits: In the blood, most expanded thyroid clonotypes above 0.001 appeared as well.

This clonotype appeared many times. The antigen remains undetermined. Germline lookup yields CDR1 GTSNPN and CDR2 SVGIG (reference sequence). The ends lost 4 bases at V and 1 base at J; junction bases unmatched: 4. This CDR3 has 14 amino acids. This TCR derives from a woman in her sixties with Graves' hyperthyroidism. The sample comprised blood. J is TRBJ2-3 and V is TRBV30, with 8 bases fitting TRBD2. This chain's CDR3 is CAWTSGLGTDTQYF. Written as DNA, the CDR3 is TGTGCCTGGACTAGCGGGCTAGGCACAGATACGCAGTATTTT.